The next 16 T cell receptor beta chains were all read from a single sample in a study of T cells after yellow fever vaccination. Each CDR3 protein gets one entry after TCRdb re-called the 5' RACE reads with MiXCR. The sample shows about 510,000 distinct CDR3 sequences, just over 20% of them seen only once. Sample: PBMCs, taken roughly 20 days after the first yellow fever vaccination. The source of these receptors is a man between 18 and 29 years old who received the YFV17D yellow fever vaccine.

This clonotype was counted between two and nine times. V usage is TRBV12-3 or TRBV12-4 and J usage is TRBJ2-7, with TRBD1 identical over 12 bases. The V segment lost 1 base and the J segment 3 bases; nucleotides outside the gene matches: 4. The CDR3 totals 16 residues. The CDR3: CASSLGGQGAFYEQYV. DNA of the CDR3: TGTGCCAGCAGTTTAGGGGGACAGGGGGCTTTCTACGAGCAGTACGTC.

The DNA for the CDR3 is TGCGCCAGCAGCTTACAGGGGAGCTCCTACAATGAGCAGTTCTTC. This sequence encodes CASSLQGSSYNEQFF. The gene calls are TRBV5-1 and TRBJ2-1; 7 bases fit TRBD1. Unmatched junction bases numbered 2, after V lost 2 bases and J lost 0 bases. Germline V CDR1 and CDR2: SGHRS, YFSETQ. CDR3 length: 15 residues. The full variable domain, rest sourced from reference TRBV5-1 and TRBJ2-1, is KAGVTQTPRYLIKTRGQQVTLSCSPISGHRSVSWYQQTPGQGLQFLFEYFSETQRNKGNFPGRFSGRQFSNSRSEMNVSTLELGDSALYLCASSLQGSSYNEQFFGPGTRLTVL.

For the CDR3, the DNA is TGCGCCAGCAGCCAAGATAAAGAGGGGATCTCCTCCTACGAGCAGTACTTC. It is translated as CASSQDKEGISSYEQYF. V usage is TRBV4-1 and J usage is TRBJ2-7; D may be TRBD1 or TRBD2 (5 bases each). CDR3 length: 17 amino acids. Trimming took 0 bases from V and 0 from J, leaving 15 bases between them. Germline-derived CDR1 and CDR2 are MGHRA and YSYEKL.

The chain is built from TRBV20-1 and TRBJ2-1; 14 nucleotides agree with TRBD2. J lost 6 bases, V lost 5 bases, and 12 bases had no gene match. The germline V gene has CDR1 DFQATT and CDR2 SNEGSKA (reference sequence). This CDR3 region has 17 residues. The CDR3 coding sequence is TGCAGTGCTCCCGGACTAGCGGGGGGATTCCCGTCCAATGAGCAGTTCTTC. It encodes CSAPGLAGGFPSNEQFF.

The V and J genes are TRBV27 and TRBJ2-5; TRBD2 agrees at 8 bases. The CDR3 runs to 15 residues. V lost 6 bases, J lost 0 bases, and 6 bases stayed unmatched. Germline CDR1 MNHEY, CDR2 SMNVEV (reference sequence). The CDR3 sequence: CASRKRGQNQETQYF. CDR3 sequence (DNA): TGTGCCAGCAGAAAGCGGGGGCAAAACCAAGAGACCCAGTACTTC.

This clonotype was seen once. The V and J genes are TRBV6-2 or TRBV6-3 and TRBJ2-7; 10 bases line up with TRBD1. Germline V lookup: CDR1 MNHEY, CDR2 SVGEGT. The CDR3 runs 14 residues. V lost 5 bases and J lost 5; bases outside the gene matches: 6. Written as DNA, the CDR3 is TGTGCCAGCAGTGTCCGGGACAGGGGTAACGAGCAGTACTTC. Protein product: CASSVRDRGNEQYF.

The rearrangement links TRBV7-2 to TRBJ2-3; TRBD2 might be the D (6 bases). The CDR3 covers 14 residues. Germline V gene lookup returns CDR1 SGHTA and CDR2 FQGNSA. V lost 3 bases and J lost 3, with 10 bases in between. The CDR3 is CASSFGAGTDTQYF. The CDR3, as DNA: TGTGCCAGCAGCTTTGGGGCGGGGACAGATACGCAGTATTTT.

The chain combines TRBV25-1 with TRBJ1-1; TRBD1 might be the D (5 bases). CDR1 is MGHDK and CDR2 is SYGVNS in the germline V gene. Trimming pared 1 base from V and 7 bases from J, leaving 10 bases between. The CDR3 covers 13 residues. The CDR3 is CASSESWGREAFF. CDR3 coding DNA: TGTGCCAGCAGTGAATCATGGGGCCGTGAAGCTTTCTTT.

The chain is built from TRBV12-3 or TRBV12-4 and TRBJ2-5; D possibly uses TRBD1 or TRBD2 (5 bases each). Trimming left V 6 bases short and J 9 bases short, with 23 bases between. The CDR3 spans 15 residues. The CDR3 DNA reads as TGTGCCAGCAGGCCGGGGCAGGACCCTTTCGAGGCCCAGTACTTC. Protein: CASRPGQDPFEAQYF.

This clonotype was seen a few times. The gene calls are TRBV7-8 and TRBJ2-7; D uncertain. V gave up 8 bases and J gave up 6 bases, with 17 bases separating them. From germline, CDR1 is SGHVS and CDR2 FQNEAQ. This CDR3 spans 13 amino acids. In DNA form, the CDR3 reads TGTGCCAGCCGCTGGTTCCAGTCGTGCGAGCAGTACGTC. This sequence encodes CASRWFQSCEQYV.

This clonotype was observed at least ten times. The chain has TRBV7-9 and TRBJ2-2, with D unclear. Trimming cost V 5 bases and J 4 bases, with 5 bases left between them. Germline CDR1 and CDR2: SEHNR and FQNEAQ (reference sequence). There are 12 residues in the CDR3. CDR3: CASSPATGELFF. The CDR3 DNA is TGTGCCAGCAGCCCCGCCACCGGGGAGCTGTTTTTT.

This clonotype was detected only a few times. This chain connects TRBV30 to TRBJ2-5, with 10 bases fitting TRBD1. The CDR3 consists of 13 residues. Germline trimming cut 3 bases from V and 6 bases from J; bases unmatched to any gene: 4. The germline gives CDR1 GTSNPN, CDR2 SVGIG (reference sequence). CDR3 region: CAWRGDRGQTQYF. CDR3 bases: TGTGCCTGGAGGGGGGACAGGGGTCAGACCCAGTACTTC.

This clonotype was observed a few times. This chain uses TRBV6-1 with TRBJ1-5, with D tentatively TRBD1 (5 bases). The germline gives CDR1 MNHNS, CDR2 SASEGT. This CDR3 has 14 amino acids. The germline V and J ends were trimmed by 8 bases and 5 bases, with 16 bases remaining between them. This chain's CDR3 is CASSPGPLYQPQHF. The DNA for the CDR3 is TGTGCCAGCTCACCGGGACCGCTCTATCAGCCCCAGCATTTT.

CDR3 loop: CASSYQGQVGTGELFF. The CDR3 bases are TGTGCCAGCAGTTACCAGGGACAGGTGGGAACCGGGGAGCTGTTTTTT. The genes are TRBV6-5 and TRBJ2-2; 8 nucleotides line up with TRBD1. The CDR3 consists of 16 residues. Germline CDR1 and CDR2: MNHEY and SVGAGI. Trimming at V came to 2 bases and at J to 5 bases, leaving 7 bases not matched to a gene.

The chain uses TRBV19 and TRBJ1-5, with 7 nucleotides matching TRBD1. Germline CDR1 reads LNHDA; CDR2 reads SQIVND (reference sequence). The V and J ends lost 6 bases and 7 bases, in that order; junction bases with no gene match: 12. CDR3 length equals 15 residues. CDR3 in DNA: TGTGCCAGTAGCCCCCCCCTGGGGGACAGCCAGCCCCAGCATTTT. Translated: CASSPPLGDSQPQHF.

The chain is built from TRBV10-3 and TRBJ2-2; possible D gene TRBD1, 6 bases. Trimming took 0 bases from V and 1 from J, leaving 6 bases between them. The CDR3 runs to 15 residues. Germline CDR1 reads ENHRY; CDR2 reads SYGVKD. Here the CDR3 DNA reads TGTGCCATCAGTGAGTCAGGGGGGAACACCGGGGAGCTGTTTTTT. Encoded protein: CAISESGGNTGELFF.